This TCR beta chain comes out of a study of CD8+CD57+ T cells in acquired aplastic anemia (dated by TCRdb to 2016 to 2018). About the investigation overall: On average, sorted CD4+ and CD8+ cells yielded approximately 3 ug of extracted DNA, with a range of roughly 0.19 to 27.4 ug. A CD8+CD57+ expansion meant a frequency higher than the mean frequency seen in healthy subjects.

Inclusive of the bounding cysteine and phenylalanine, the CDR3 is 13 residues long. This entry keeps only the CDR3 DNA: 39 bases, framed from base 1. The germline V gene provides CDR1 SGHTA and CDR2 FQGNSA. The patients picked for sequencing were ones in whom flow cytometry had shown an expansion of CD8+CD57+ cells. Every patient had a diagnosis of severe acquired aplastic anemia based on International Study of Aplastic Anemia and Agranulocytosis and Camitta criteria. Patients had received no therapy at the time of blood sampling. The study deep-sequenced TCR repertoires of sorted CD4+ and CD8+ blood T cells from severe aplastic anemia patients and healthy subjects. Patients were enrolled in the USA under clinicaltrials.gov protocols 00001620, 01623167, 00001397, 00071045, 00081523 and 00961064. Ficoll-Paque density gradient centrifugation was used to isolate peripheral blood mononuclear cells. Before DNA extraction, CD4+ and CD8+ T cells were sorted by FACS or by magnetic beads.

Genomic DNA served as template for TCR beta VDJ combination and CDR3 sequence profiling. TCR repertoire sequencing was run on an Illumina HiSeq 2000. As for the authors' bioinformatics: TRBV/TRBJ rearrangement plots, CDR3 size and DJ length profiles, and Simpson's diversity index were used to evaluate the repertoires. The most abundant DNA sequence in the deep sequencing data was taken as the immunodominant clone. CDR3 amino acid sequences were screened for sharing across subjects and were compared with published repertoires and the VDJdb database. The public reads were reanalyzed by TCRdb: fastp trimming at Q25, MiXCR alignment, in-frame beta chains only. All rows with the same CDR3 protein become a single entry with the most common DNA and genes. TCRdb, not the original authors, processed these V and J calls. For this sample there are about 180,000 distinct CDR3 sequences; 47% appear just once. The ten largest clones represent 0.85% to 1.3% of the sample.

The paper's findings and limits, for the study overall: Around 28 CD8+ CDR3 sequences were found to be shared between patients and controls, but these sequences appeared to be highly expressed in patients and within the immunodominant clones of the patients. No significant difference in CD8+ Simpson's diversity was found between patients and healthy controls (P=0.060).

A note on this clonotype: No antigen is known for it. No clone much larger than this one lies a single base away; base qualities are absent.

The receptor chain draws on TRBV7-2 and TRBJ2-5; matching of 5 bases hints at TRBD2 as the D gene. The better agreement between TRBJ2-7 and the DNA end casts doubt on the J call. The sequencing sample was made of sorted CD4+, CD8+, or CD8+CD57+ T cells (not recorded which) from PBMCs. This sequence was found in a human donor with aplastic anemia. The CDR3 region reads CASSPSSVYEQYF. The DNA reads TGTGCCAGCAGCCCTAGCTCAGTTTACGAGCAGTACTTC.